This T cell receptor (beta chain) emerged from a study of blood T cell repertoires in COVID-19 (dated by TCRdb to the early 2020s). Turning to the overall study: The collaborator samples originated in the United States, Italy and Spain and spanned the acute and convalescent phases of COVID-19. The material from the prospective study consisted of cDNA or gDNA derived from T cells, B-cell-depleted T cells, or PBMCs. The dataset comprised deeply sampled blood TCRbeta repertoires from subjects exposed to, actively infected with, or recovered from COVID-19. A freely available public database, intended as a resource for researchers studying the immune response to SARS-CoV-2, is where the repertoires were released. Samples came from the ongoing ImmuneRACE study (first 160 participants) plus 1,254 subjects from 6 global collaborators. Nearly every sample came with metadata listing a de-identified subject ID, COVID-19 status, age in years and sex. HLA class I and class II types, where available, came from metadata supplied by the sample provider rather than from assay-based typing. Results the study describes overall, beyond this receptor: The amount of clinical and demographic metadata varied by source and participant and was provided uncurated.

The collaborating institutions used their own protocols to collect whole blood in K2EDTA tubes. For TCRbeta analysis, collaborator samples were shipped as frozen whole blood, as isolated PBMCs, or as DNA extracted from either sample type. With respect to this clone: What antigen it recognizes has not been identified. No per-base quality is available; no much larger clone lies one base away.

The immunoSEQ Assay, a bias-controlled multiplex PCR, was used to amplify TCRbeta CDR3 regions from genomic DNA. The paper's data handling went like this. The number of nucleated cells in each sample was estimated from the amplification of reference gene primers within the assay. To quantify the absolute abundance of each unique TCRbeta CDR3 rearrangement, sequence reads were collapsed and filtered. For each sample, productive Simpson clonality was calculated as the square root of Simpson's diversity index over productive rearrangements. Here the immuneACCESS table is served through TCRdb, limited to in-frame sequences with V and J called. Missing clones are a known gap in these copies; in checked studies unresolved V genes cover under half, and the rest lacks a known reason. The D gene and trimming were derived from the DNA, and the V and J assignments and clone size from that table. This sample holds around 93,000 clones; 88% were observed only once. The ten largest clonotypes hold around 10% of the sample.

The sequenced sample was peripheral blood. The sequence derives from a man at least 80 years old with acute or convalescent COVID-19.

The CDR3 in this case is CASSIGGSGMNTEAFF. The nucleotide sequence reads as follows: TGTGCCAGTAGTATTGGGGGGTCCGGAATGAACACTGAAGCTTTCTTT. The V gene is TRBV19 and the J gene is TRBJ1-1; perhaps TRBD1 is the D gene, with 5 bases matching. Reading the germline V gene (reference sequence) gives CDR1 LNHDA and CDR2 SQIVND. Counted from cysteine to phenylalanine, this CDR3 has 16 amino acids. Just the 48-base CDR3 DNA is kept, in frame starting at base 1. V is clipped by 3 bases and J by 0 bases, and the sequence between their germline boundaries is 14 bases long.